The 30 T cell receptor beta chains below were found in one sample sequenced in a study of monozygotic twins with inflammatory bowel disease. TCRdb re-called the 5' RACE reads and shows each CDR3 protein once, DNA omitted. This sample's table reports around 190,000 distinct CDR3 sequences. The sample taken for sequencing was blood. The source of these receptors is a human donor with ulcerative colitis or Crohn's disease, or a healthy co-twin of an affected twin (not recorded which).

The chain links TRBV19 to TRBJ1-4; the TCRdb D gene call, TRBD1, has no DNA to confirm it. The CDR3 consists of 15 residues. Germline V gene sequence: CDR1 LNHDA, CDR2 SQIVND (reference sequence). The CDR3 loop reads CASSPIQGAREKLFF. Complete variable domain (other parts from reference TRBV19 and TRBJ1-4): DGGITQSPKYLFRKEGQNVTLSCEQNLNHDAMYWYRQDPGQGLRLIYYSQIVNDFQKGDIAEGYSVSREKKESFPLTVTSAQKNPTAFYLCASSPIQGAREKLFFGSGTQLSVL.

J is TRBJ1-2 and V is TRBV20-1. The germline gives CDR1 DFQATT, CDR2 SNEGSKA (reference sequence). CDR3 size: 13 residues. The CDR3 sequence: CSASMVSNYGYTF.

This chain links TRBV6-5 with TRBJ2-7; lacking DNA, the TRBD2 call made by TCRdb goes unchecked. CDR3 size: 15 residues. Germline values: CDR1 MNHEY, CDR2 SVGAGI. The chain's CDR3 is CASSYSGGGTYEQYF.

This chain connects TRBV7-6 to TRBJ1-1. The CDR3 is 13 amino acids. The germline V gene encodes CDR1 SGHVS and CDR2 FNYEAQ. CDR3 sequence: CASSQDSNTEAFF.

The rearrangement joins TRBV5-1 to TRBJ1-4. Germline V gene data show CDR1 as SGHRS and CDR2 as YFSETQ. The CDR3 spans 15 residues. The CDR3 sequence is CASSSTQGSPEKLFF.

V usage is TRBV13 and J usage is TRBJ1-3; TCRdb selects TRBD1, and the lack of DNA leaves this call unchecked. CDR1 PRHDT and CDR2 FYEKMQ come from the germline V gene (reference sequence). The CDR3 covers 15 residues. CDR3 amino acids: CASSLSRQVGNTIYF.

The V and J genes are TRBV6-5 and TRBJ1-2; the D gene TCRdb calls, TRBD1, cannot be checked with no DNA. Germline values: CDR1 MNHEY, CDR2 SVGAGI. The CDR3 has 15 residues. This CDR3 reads CASSYSGQGTDGYTF.

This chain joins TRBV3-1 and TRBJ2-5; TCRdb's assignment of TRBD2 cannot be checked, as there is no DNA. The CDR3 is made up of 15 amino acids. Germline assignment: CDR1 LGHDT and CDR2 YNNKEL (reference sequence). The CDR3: CASSQDPTRRETQYF.

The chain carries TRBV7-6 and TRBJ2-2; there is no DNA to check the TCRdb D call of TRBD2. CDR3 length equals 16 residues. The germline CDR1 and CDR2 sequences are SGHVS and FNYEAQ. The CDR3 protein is CASSLLSGLNTGELFF.

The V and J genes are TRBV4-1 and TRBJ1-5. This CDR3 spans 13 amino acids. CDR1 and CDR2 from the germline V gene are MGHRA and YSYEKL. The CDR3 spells CASSPGYGQPQHF.

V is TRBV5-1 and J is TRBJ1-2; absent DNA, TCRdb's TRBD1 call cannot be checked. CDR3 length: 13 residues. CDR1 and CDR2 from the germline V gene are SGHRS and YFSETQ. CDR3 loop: CASSFKGDYGYTF.

CDR3 amino acids: CASSQGRDNYGYTF. The chain has TRBV3-1 and TRBJ1-2. The CDR3 extends over 14 amino acids. CDR1 and CDR2 from the germline V gene are LGHDT and YNNKEL (reference sequence). Full variable domain (missing parts from reference TRBV3-1 and TRBJ1-2): DTAVSQTPKYLVTQMGNDKSIKCEQNLGHDTMYWYKQDSKKFLKIMFSYNNKELIINETVPNRFSPKSPDKAHLNLHINSLELGDSAVYFCASSQGRDNYGYTFGSGTRLTVV.

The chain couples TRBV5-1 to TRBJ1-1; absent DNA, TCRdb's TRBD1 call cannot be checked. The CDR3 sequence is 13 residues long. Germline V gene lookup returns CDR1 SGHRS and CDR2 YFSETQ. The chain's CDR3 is CASSLTGAAEAFF.

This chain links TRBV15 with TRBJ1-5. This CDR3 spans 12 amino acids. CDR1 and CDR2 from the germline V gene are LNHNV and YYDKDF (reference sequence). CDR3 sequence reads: CATSRGGQPQHF.

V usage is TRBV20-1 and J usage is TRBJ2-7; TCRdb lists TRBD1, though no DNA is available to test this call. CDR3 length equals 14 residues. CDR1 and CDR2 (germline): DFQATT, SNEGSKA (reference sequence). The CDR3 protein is CSAWGQADTYEQYF.

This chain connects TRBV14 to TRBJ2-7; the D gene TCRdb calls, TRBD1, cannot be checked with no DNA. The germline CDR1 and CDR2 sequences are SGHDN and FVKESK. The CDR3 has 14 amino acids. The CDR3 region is CASSQLPGPYEQYF. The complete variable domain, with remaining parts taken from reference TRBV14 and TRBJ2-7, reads EAGVTQFPSHSVIEKGQTVTLRCDPISGHDNLYWYRRVMGKEIKFLLHFVKESKQDESGMPNNRFLAERTGGTYSTLKVQPAELEDSGVYFCASSQLPGPYEQYFGPGTRLTVT.

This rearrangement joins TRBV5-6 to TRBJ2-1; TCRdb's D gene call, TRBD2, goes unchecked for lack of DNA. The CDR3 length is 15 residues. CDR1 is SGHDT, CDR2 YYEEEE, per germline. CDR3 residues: CASSPLPSSYNEQFF.

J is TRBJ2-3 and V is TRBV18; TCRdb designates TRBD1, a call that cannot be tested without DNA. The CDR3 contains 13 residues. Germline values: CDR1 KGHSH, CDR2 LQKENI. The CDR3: CASSPRAGDTQYF.

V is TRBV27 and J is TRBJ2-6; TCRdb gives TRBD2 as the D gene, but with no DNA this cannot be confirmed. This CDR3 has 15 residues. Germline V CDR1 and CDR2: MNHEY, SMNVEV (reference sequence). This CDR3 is CASSSRVSGANVLTF.

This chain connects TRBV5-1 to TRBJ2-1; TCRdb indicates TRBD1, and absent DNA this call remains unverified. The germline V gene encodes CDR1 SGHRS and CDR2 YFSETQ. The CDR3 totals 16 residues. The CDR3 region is CASSFGERIVYNEQFF.

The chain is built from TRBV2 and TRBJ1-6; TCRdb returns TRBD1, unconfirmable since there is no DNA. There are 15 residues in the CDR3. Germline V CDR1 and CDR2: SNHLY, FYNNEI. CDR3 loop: CASSDLGGRGSPLHF.

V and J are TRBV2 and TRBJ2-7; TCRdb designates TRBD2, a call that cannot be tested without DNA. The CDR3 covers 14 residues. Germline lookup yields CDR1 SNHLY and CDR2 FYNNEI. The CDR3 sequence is CATTLAGGPYEQYF.

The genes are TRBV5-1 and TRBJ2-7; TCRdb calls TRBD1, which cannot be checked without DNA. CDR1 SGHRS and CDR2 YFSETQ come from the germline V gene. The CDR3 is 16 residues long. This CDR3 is CASSLDRQGYFGEQYF.

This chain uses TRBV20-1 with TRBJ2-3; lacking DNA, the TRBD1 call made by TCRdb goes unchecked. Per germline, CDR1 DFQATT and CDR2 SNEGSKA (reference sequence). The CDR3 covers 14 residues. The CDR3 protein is CSVNRAGSTDTQYF.

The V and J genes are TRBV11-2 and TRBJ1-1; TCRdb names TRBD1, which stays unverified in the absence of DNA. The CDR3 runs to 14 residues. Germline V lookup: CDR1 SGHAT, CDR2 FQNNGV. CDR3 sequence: CASSFETEGTEAFF.

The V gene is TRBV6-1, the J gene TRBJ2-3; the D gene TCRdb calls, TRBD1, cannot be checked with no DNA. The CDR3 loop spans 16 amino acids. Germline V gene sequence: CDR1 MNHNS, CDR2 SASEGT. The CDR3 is CASSPQWGIGTDTQYF.

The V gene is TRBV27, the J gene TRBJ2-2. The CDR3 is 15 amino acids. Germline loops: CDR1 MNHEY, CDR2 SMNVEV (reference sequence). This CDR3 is CASSLLGANTGELFF.

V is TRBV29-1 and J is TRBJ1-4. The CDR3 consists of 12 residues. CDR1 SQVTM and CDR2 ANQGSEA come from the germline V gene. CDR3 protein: CSVDGGSEKLFF.

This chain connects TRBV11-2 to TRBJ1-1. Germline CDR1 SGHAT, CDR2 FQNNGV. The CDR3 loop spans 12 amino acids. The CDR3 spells CASSSRLSEAFF. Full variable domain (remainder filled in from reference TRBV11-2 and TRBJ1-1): EAGVAQSPRYKIIEKRQSVAFWCNPISGHATLYWYQQILGQGPKLLIQFQNNGVVDDSQLPKDRFSAERLKGVDSTLKIQPAKLEDSAVYLCASSSRLSEAFFGQGTRLTVV.

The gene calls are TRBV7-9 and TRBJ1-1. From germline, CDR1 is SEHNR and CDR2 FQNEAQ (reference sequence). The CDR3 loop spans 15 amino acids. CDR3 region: CASSPSEGSDTEAFF.